Below are 22 T cell receptor beta chains sequenced from a single sample in a study of blood T cell repertoires in COVID-19. Clones were read by immunoSEQ multiplex PCR, and TCRdb kept only the in-frame ones, dropping some. The sample gives around 97,000 clones, approximately 80% of which show up once; approximately 12% is in the top ten. The sequenced sample was peripheral blood. These receptors were collected from a human donor in a cohort sampled during active COVID-19.

This clone was recorded only once. The chain carries TRBV25-1 and TRBJ1-1, with TRBD1 matching 7 bases. Trimming removed 3 bases from V and 8 bases from J; junction bases left unmatched: 3. Germline V gene data show CDR1 as MGHDK and CDR2 as SYGVNS. The CDR3 runs 12 residues. CDR3 loop: CASSDTTGEAFF. The CDR3 DNA is TGTGCCAGCAGTGACACGACAGGGGAAGCTTTCTTT.

The chain is built from TRBV7-9 and TRBJ2-5; TRBD2 might be the D (6 bases). CDR3 length: 14 amino acids. V was shortened by 5 bases and J by 1 base, with 11 bases between the two germline ends. Germline V CDR1 and CDR2: SEHNR, FQNEAQ (reference sequence). CDR3 nucleotides: TGTGCCAGCAGCCCGCGCGGGGCCCAAGAGACCCAGTACTTC. It encodes CASSPRGAQETQYF.

The chain carries TRBV24-1 and TRBJ1-2; the D is unclear. This CDR3 region has 12 residues. V gave up 1 base and J gave up 8 bases, with 7 bases separating them. The germline CDR1 and CDR2 sequences are KGHDR and SFDVKD. The CDR3 DNA sequence: TGTGCCACCAGTGATTTAGCGGGAGGCTACACCTTC. Translation: CATSDLAGGYTF.

The chain employs TRBV5-1 and TRBJ2-3, with 7 bases lining up with TRBD1. CDR1 is SGHRS and CDR2 is YFSETQ in the germline V gene. The CDR3 extends over 12 amino acids. The trim removed 3 bases at V and 8 bases at J, leaving 3 bases unmatched. CDR3 nucleotide sequence: TGCGCCAGCAGCTCCGACAGGGTTACGCAGTATTTT. Its protein is CASSSDRVTQYF.

V gene TRBV11-2 combines with J gene TRBJ1-4, with D unclear. The CDR3 is 15 amino acids. The V end was cut by 1 base, the J end by 1 base, with 7 bases between. Germline-derived CDR1 and CDR2 are SGHAT and FQNNGV. In DNA, the CDR3 is TGTGCCAGCAGCTTAGGCGGGTTAACTAATGAAAAACTGTTTTTT. Amino acids: CASSLGGLTNEKLFF.

The rearrangement links TRBV29-1 to TRBJ1-1; no clear D. Germline loops: CDR1 SQVTM, CDR2 ANQGSEA. This CDR3 spans 14 amino acids. V was clipped by 3 bases and J by 0 bases, with 11 bases between them. The CDR3 sequence: CSVDGPQVNTEAFF. CDR3 in DNA: TGCAGCGTTGATGGTCCGCAGGTGAACACTGAAGCTTTCTTT.

This clone was counted at least ten times. The chain combines TRBV27 with TRBJ2-1; TRBD1 might be the D (6 bases). This CDR3 spans 15 amino acids. V gave up 0 bases and J gave up 6 bases, with 12 bases separating them. CDR1 is MNHEY and CDR2 is SMNVEV in the germline V gene (reference sequence). CDR3 nucleotide sequence: TGTGCCAGCAGTTTATCGAGGGGGTACGGCAATGAGCAGTTCTTC. It encodes CASSLSRGYGNEQFF.

This sequence joins TRBV7-8 and TRBJ2-7; perhaps TRBD1 as D (5 bases). From germline, CDR1 is SGHVS and CDR2 FQNEAQ. The CDR3 has 15 residues. The V end was cut by 5 bases, the J end by 5 bases, with 19 bases between. CDR3 protein: CASSLLRADKDEQYF. The CDR3 nucleotides read TGTGCCAGCAGCCTCCTTCGGGCGGACAAGGACGAGCAGTACTTC.

The chain combines TRBV27 with TRBJ2-2; 8 bases are a match to TRBD2. J gave up 0 bases and V 5 bases, and 8 bases lay outside the gene matches. The CDR3 consists of 17 residues. Germline CDR1 MNHEY, CDR2 SMNVEV (reference sequence). The chain's CDR3 is CASSQYREGANTGELFF. CDR3 in DNA: TGTGCCAGCAGTCAGTACCGGGAGGGCGCGAACACCGGGGAGCTGTTTTTT.

V usage is TRBV9 and J usage is TRBJ1-4, with unresolved D. Germline V CDR1 and CDR2: SGDLS, YYNGEE. CDR3 length equals 16 residues. With 0 bases removed from V and 0 bases from J, the gap between germline ends came to 9 bases. DNA for the CDR3: TGTGCCAGCAGCGTAGGAAGCGGGACAACTAATGAAAAACTGTTTTTT. Its translation: CASSVGSGTTNEKLFF.

The chain uses TRBV7-2 and TRBJ1-4; tentative D call: TRBD1 (5 bases). V was shortened by 5 bases and J by 6 bases, with 10 bases between the two germline ends. This CDR3 has 13 amino acids. From germline, CDR1 is SGHTA and CDR2 FQGNSA. CDR3 region: CASSPRRDEKLFF. CDR3 sequence (DNA): TGTGCCAGCAGCCCCCGCAGGGATGAAAAACTGTTTTTT.

This chain joins TRBV6-1 and TRBJ2-5, with a possible D match to TRBD1 (6 bases). The length of the CDR3 is 17 residues. Trimming shortened V by 1 base and J by 3 bases, and 18 bases separated the two germline ends. The germline V gene encodes CDR1 MNHNS and CDR2 SASEGT. The CDR3: CASSEVRPSRDKETQYF. In DNA form, the CDR3 reads TGTGCCAGCAGTGAAGTCAGGCCCTCGAGGGACAAAGAGACCCAGTACTTC.

The genes are TRBV5-1 and TRBJ2-5; possibly TRBD2 for D (6 bases). The CDR3 length is 16 residues. Trimming stripped 4 bases from V and 5 bases from J, with 21 bases between. Germline values: CDR1 SGHRS, CDR2 YFSETQ. The CDR3 region has the DNA TGCGCCAGCAGCGCCGACGCCATGGGACTGGGGGAGACCCAGTACTTC. Amino acids: CASSADAMGLGETQYF.

The gene calls are TRBV4-2 and TRBJ1-5; D unresolved. Germline V gene data show CDR1 as LGHNA and CDR2 as YNFKEQ. Deletions cut 0 bases from V and 7 bases from J, with 7 bases between. CDR3 length equals 13 residues. CDR3 nucleotide sequence: TGTGCCAGCAGCCAAGATATGCAGCAGCCCCAGCATTTT. Residues: CASSQDMQQPQHF.

This clone was counted between two and nine times. V is TRBV7-9 and J is TRBJ2-5; 10 nucleotides agree with TRBD2. Germline loops: CDR1 SEHNR, CDR2 FQNEAQ (reference sequence). V was clipped by 4 bases and J by 3 bases; unmatched bases: 2. This CDR3 contains 14 residues. This CDR3 reads CASSSGLAEETQYF. In nucleotides, the CDR3 is TGTGCCAGCAGCTCAGGACTAGCGGAAGAGACCCAGTACTTC.

This rearrangement joins TRBV2 to TRBJ2-5; D is possibly TRBD2 (6 bases). With 5 bases removed from V and 2 bases from J, the gap between germline ends came to 15 bases. Germline V lookup: CDR1 SNHLY, CDR2 FYNNEI. This CDR3 has 15 amino acids. CDR3 region: CASSRSGLPQETQYF. The CDR3 DNA reads as TGTGCCAGCAGTCGTTCGGGACTGCCACAAGAGACCCAGTACTTC.

The chain recombines TRBV15 with TRBJ1-2, with D perhaps TRBD1 (5 bases). Looked up from germline, CDR1 is LNHNV and CDR2 is YYDKDF (reference sequence). V was cut by 1 base and J by 8 bases, with 11 bases left in between. This CDR3 region has 13 residues. The CDR3 loop reads CATSRAGSGGYTF. The CDR3 bases are TGTGCCACCAGCAGAGCAGGGTCAGGCGGCTACACCTTC.

The V gene is TRBV7-3, the J gene TRBJ2-1, with TRBD2 identical over 11 bases. The CDR3 extends over 17 amino acids. Germline lookup yields CDR1 SGHTA and CDR2 FQGTGA. V trimming: 5 bases; J trimming: 8 bases; junction bases outside the gene matches: 14. The CDR3: CASSTTLAGGPRHEQFF. The CDR3 nucleotides read TGTGCCAGCAGCACGACTTTAGCGGGGGGGCCTAGGCATGAGCAGTTCTTC.

The chain links TRBV18 to TRBJ2-2; maybe TRBD1 (5 bases). Trimming removed 3 bases from V and 1 base from J, with 15 bases in between. CDR3 size: 17 residues. Germline CDR1 KGHSH, CDR2 LQKENI. The CDR3 DNA is TGTGCCAGCTCACCGCAACCCCAGGGCCTGAACACCGGGGAGCTGTTTTTT. Protein product: CASSPQPQGLNTGELFF.

The V gene is TRBV7-9, the J gene TRBJ1-1; D is unresolved. Trimming removed 10 bases at V and 0 bases at J, with 12 bases between. This CDR3 has 13 amino acids. The germline V gene has CDR1 SEHNR and CDR2 FQNEAQ (reference sequence). The CDR3 nucleotides are TGTGCCAACGTACCAGACATGAACACTGAAGCTTTCTTT. As protein: CANVPDMNTEAFF.

The gene calls are TRBV3-1 (or the pseudogene TRBV3-2) and TRBJ1-2; no clear D gene. V lost 4 bases and J lost 1, with 13 bases in between. This CDR3 is 15 amino acids long. Germline loops: CDR1 LGHDT, CDR2 YNNKEL (reference sequence). CDR3 sequence: CASSPRDTYNYGYTF. As DNA, the CDR3 is TGTGCCAGCAGCCCGAGAGACACGTATAACTATGGCTACACCTTC.

V usage is TRBV5-8 and J usage is TRBJ2-3; 7 bases align to TRBD1. The germline CDR1 and CDR2 sequences are SGHTS and YDEGEE. The CDR3 is 15 amino acids. Trimming removed 2 bases from V and 4 bases from J; junction bases left unmatched: 7. The CDR3 sequence is CASSFRDRAADTQYF. CDR3 nucleotide sequence: TGTGCCAGCAGCTTTCGAGACAGGGCCGCAGATACGCAGTATTTT.